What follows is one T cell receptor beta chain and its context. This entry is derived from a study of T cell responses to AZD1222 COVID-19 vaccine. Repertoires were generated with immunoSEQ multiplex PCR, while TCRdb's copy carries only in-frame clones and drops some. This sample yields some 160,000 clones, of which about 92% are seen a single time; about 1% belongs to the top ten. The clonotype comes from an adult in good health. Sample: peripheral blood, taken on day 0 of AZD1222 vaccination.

CDR3 sequence reads: CASSQDSGTTEAFF. CDR3 DNA sequence: TGTGCCAGCAGCCAAGATTCAGGGACCACTGAAGCTTTCTTT. The chain has TRBV3-1 (or the pseudogene TRBV3-2) and TRBJ1-1; tentative D call: TRBD1 (5 bases). Germline values: CDR1 LGHDT, CDR2 YNNKEL (reference sequence). V dropped 0 bases and J dropped 4 bases, with 9 bases sitting between them. The CDR3 is made up of 14 amino acids.